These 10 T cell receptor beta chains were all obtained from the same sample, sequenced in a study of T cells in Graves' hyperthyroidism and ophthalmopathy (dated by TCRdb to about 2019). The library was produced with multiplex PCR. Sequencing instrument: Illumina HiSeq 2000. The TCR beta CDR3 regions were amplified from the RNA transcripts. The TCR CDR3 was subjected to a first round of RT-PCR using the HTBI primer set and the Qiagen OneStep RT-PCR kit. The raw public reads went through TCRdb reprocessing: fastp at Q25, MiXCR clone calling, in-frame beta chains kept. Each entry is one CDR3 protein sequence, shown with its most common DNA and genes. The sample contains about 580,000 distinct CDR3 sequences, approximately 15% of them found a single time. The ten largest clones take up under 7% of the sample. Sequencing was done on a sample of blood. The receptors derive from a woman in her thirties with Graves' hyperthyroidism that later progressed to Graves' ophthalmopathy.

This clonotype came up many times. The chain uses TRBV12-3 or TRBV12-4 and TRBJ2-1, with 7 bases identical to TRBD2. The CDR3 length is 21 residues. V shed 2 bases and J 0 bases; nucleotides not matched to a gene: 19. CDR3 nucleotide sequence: TGTGCCAGCAGTTTAAGAGGGAGGGCCTTAGTAGTCTCCTACTCCTACAATGAGCAGTTCTTC. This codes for CASSLRGRALVVSYSYNEQFF.

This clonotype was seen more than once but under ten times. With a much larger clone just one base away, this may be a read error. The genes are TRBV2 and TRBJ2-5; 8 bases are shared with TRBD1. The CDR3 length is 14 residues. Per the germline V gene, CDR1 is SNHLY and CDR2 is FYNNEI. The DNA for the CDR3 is TGTGTCAGCAGGTACAGGGGGAGCGAGGAGACCCAGTACTTC. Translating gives CVSRYRGSEETQYF.

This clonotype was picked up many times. Here the CDR3 DNA reads TGTGCCAGCAGCTTATGGGAGGAGCAGTACTTC. Amino acid sequence: CASSLWEEQYF. The genes are TRBV7-2 and TRBJ2-7; D is perhaps TRBD2 (5 bases). Trimming shortened V by 2 bases and J by 7 bases, and 6 bases separated the two germline ends. Germline CDR1 is SGHTA and CDR2 is FQGNSA. The CDR3 has 11 amino acids.

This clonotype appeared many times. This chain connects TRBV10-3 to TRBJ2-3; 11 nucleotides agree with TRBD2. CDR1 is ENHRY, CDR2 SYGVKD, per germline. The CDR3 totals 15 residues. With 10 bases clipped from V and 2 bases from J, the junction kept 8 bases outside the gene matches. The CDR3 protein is CASSGTSGITDTQYF. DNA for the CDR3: TGTGCCAGTTCCGGGACTAGCGGCATCACAGATACGCAGTATTTT.

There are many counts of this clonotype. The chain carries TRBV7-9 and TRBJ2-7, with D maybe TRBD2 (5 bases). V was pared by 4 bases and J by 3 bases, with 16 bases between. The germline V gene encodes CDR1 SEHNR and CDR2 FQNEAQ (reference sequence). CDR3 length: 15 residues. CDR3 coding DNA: TGTGCCAGCAGCTACGATCTGAGCGGTAGCTACGAGCAGTACTTC. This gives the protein CASSYDLSGSYEQYF.

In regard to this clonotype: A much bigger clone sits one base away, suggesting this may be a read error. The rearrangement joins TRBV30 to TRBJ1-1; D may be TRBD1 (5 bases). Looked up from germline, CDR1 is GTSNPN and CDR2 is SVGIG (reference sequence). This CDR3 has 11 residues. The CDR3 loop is CACQETGEALF. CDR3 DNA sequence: TGTGCCTGCCAAGAAACAGGTGAAGCTCTCTTT.

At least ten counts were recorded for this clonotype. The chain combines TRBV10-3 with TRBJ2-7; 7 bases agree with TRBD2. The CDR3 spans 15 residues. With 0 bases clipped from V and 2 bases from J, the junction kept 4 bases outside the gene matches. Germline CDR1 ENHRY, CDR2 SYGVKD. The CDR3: CAISESGGIAYEQYF. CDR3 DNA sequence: TGTGCCATCAGTGAGTCGGGGGGGATCGCCTACGAGCAGTACTTC.

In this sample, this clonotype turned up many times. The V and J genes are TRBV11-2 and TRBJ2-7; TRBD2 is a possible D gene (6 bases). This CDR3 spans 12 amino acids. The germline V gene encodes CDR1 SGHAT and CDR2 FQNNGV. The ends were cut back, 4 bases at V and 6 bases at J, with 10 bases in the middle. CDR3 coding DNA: TGTGCCAGCAGCTGGCCCGGGGGCGAGCAGTACTTC. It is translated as CASSWPGGEQYF.

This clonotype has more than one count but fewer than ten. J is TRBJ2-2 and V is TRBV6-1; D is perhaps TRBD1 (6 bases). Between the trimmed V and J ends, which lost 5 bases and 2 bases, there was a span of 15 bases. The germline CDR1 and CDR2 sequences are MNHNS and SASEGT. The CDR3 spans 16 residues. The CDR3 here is CASSWTAPGNTGELFF. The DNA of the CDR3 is TGTGCCAGCAGTTGGACAGCCCCTGGTAACACCGGGGAGCTGTTTTTT.

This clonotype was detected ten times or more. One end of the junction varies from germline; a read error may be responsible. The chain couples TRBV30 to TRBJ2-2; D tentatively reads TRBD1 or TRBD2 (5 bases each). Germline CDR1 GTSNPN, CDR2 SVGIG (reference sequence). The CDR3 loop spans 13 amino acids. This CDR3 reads CAGRDRNTGELFF. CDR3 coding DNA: TGTGCCGGGAGAGACAGGAACACCGGGGAGCTGTTTTTT.